Below, 3 T cell receptor beta chains from the same sample are listed, as sequenced in a study of Ad26.COV2.S vaccination and SARS-CoV-2 variants (dated by TCRdb to 2020 to 2023). The treatment or condition label for this specimen denotes: around 19 received Ad26.COV2.S at low or high dose, single or two shots; about 5 received placebo; per-sample allocation not given. Repertoires of vaccine and placebo recipients were sequenced from samples collected on day 63 after the first injection. Receptor libraries were prepared by the immunoSEQ multiplex PCR assay. Imported from immuneACCESS, the table was reduced by TCRdb to in-frame sequences with V and J called. These copies leave out some clones; in studies compared against another copy, an unresolved V gene accounts for under half, and the cause of the remainder is not known. The sample table shows around 450,000 clones, and roughly 90% are seen once. Less than 4.5% of the sample is held by the ten biggest clonotypes.

The input for sequencing was peripheral blood, taken in a trial of Ad26.COV2.S vaccine versus placebo. Every receptor here comes from a person aged 18-60 years who received the Ad26.COV2.S COVID-19 vaccine or a placebo.

The gene calls are TRBV28 and TRBJ2-2; 8 bases align to TRBD2. V was clipped by 5 bases and J by 0 bases; unmatched bases: 2. The germline gives CDR1 MDHEN, CDR2 SYDVKM. The CDR3 sequence is 15 residues long. The CDR3 DNA sequence: TGTGCCAGCAGTGGTAGCGGGGCGAACACCGGGGAGCTGTTTTTT. Protein sequence: CASSGSGANTGELFF.

The chain combines TRBV29-1 with TRBJ2-7; D is undetermined. Trimming pared 6 bases from V and 5 bases from J, leaving 8 bases between. The CDR3 has 10 amino acids. Germline-derived CDR1 and CDR2 are SQVTM and ANQGSEA. CDR3 protein: CSVADDEQYF. The CDR3 DNA reads TGCAGCGTGGCGGACGACGAGCAGTACTTC.

The V call is TRBV6-6, the J call TRBJ1-2; TRBD1 matches at 9 bases. The CDR3 runs 14 residues. Germline loops: CDR1 MNHNY, CDR2 SVGAGI (reference sequence). Trimming at V came to 2 bases and at J to 4 bases, leaving 2 bases not matched to a gene. CDR3 region: CASSYAGQGYGYTF. CDR3 sequence (DNA): TGTGCCAGCAGTTACGCGGGACAGGGCTATGGCTACACCTTC.